This T cell receptor beta chain was recovered during a study of CD8+CD57+ T cells in acquired aplastic anemia. Overall study context: DNA per sorted CD4+ or CD8+ sample ranged about 0.17 to 27.4 ug, averaging around 3 ug.

With respect to this clonotype: As yet, its antigen is unknown.

Per germline, CDR1 SEHNR and CDR2 FQNEAQ (reference sequence). V lost 7 bases and J lost 4; bases outside the gene matches: 3. This CDR3 has 12 amino acids. Genomic DNA acted as the template from which TCR beta VDJ combination and CDR3 sequence profiling were carried out. MiXCR, applied by TCRdb to the reads, yields one record per CDR3 protein. Of 150,000 to 200,000 distinct CDR3 sequences in the sample, around three fifths are singletons; the top ten hold around 42%. Study-level results: The same twenty-nine CD8+ CDR3 sequences occurred in patients and in controls. The CD8+ Simpson's diversity of patients and controls was not significantly different.

The sequencing input was sorted CD4+, CD8+, or CD8+CD57+ T cells (not recorded which) from PBMCs. The sequence came from a human donor with severe aplastic anemia or a healthy control (not recorded which). The chain has TRBV7-9 and TRBJ1-1, with 7 bases aligning to TRBD1. In DNA, the CDR3 is TGTGCCAGCAAACAGGGGAGCACTGAAGCTTTCTTT. Encoded protein: CASKQGSTEAFF.